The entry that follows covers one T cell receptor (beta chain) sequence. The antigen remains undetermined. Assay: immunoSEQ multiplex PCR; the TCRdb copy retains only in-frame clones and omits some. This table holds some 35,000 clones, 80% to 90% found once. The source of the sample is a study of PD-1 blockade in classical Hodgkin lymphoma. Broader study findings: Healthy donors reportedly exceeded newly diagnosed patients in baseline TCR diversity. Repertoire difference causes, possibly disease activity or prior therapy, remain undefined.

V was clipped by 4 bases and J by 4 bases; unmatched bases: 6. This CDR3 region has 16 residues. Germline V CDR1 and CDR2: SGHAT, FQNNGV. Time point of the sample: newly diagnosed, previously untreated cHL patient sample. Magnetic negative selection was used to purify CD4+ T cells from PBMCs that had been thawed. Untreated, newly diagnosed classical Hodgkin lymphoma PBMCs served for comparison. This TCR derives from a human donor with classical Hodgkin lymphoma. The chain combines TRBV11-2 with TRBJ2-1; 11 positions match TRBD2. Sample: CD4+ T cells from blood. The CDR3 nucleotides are TGTGCCAGCAGCTACTTAGCGGGAGGGTTGTACAATGAGCAGTTCTTC. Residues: CASSYLAGGLYNEQFF. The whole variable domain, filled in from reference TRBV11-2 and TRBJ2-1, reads EAGVAQSPRYKIIEKRQSVAFWCNPISGHATLYWYQQILGQGPKLLIQFQNNGVVDDSQLPKDRFSAERLKGVDSTLKIQPAKLEDSAVYLCASSYLAGGLYNEQFFGPGTRLTVL.